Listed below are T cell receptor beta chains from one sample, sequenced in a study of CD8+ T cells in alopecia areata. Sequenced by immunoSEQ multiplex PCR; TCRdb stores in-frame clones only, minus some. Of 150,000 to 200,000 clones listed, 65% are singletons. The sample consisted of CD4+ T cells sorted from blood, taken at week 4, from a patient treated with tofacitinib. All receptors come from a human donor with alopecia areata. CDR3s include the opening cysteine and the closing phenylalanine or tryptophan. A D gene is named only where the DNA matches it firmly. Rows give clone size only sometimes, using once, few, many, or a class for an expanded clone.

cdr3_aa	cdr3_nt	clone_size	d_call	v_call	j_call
CASSGEVGWPQHF	TGTGCCAGCAGCGGTGAGGTGGGATGGCCCCAGCATTTT	few	.	TRBV9	TRBJ1-5
CAWSGRNEQFF	TGTGCCTGGAGCGGACGTAATGAGCAGTTCTTC	.	.	TRBV30	TRBJ2-1
CASSLSGQGDSYEQYF	TGCGCCAGCAGCCTCTCGGGACAGGGAGACTCCTACGAGCAGTACTTC	.	TRBD1	TRBV4-1	TRBJ2-7
CAWSVQWGTNQPQHF	TGTGCCTGGAGTGTACAGTGGGGTACCAATCAGCCCCAGCATTTT	once	.	TRBV30	TRBJ1-5
CASSPGPDGYTF	TGTGCCAGCAGCCCGGGACCAGATGGCTACACCTTC	.	.	TRBV13	TRBJ1-2
CASSLRVLRDVLTF	TGTGCCAGCAGCCTTCGGGTGTTGCGAGACGTCCTGACTTTC	.	.	TRBV13	TRBJ2-6
CASLRQPYEQYF	TGTGCCAGCTTGAGGCAGCCCTACGAGCAGTACTTC	.	.	TRBV2	TRBJ2-7
CASSRPGGAKGNTIYF	TGCGCCAGCAGCCGCCCTGGGGGGGCGAAAGGAAACACCATATATTTT	.	.	TRBV5-1	TRBJ1-3
CASSHNYGYTF	TGTGCCAGTAGTCACAACTATGGCTACACCTTC	.	.	TRBV19	TRBJ1-2
CSVARGRGNTIYF	TGCAGCGTTGCGAGGGGAAGGGGAAACACCATATATTTT	.	.	TRBV29-1	TRBJ1-3
CASSPIRDGTDTQYF	TGTGCCAGCAGCCCAATCCGGGACGGCACAGATACGCAGTATTTT	.	.	TRBV9	TRBJ2-3
CASSLSDRAPGYTF	TGCGCCAGCAGCCTTTCGGACAGGGCCCCTGGCTACACCTTC	.	TRBD1	TRBV5-1	TRBJ1-2
CASSRRDRDTDTQYF	TGTGCCAGCAGCCGCCGGGACAGGGACACAGATACGCAGTATTTT	.	TRBD1	TRBV7-2	TRBJ2-3
CAWSVRSSTEAFF	TGTGCCTGGAGTGTACGTTCGAGCACTGAAGCTTTCTTT	.	.	TRBV30	TRBJ1-1
CAWGTGGAGGYTF	TGTGCCTGGGGTACAGGGGGCGCGGGAGGCTACACCTTC	once	TRBD1	TRBV30	TRBJ1-2
CAWSEGQWVEQYF	TGTGCCTGGAGCGAGGGACAGTGGGTCGAGCAGTACTTC	.	TRBD1	TRBV30	TRBJ2-7
CSVHGTNEKLFF	TGCAGCGTGCATGGTACTAATGAAAAACTGTTTTTT	.	.	TRBV29-1	TRBJ1-4
CASSFTGFETQYF	TGTGCCAGCAGCTTTACGGGGTTCGAGACCCAGTACTTC	few	.	TRBV5-6	TRBJ2-5
CASSENYEQYF	TGTGCCAGCAGCGAAAACTACGAGCAGTACTTC	.	.	TRBV2	TRBJ2-7
CASSRDGGTDTQYF	TGCGCCAGCAGCCGGGACGGCGGCACAGATACGCAGTATTTT	.	.	TRBV5-1	TRBJ2-3
CAWSRANQPQHF	TGTGCCTGGAGTCGGGCCAATCAGCCCCAGCATTTT	.	.	TRBV30	TRBJ1-5
CAWTWGADTQYF	TGTGCCTGGACATGGGGAGCAGATACGCAGTATTTT	.	.	TRBV30	TRBJ2-3
CASSLEQASYEQYF	TGCGCCAGCAGCTTGGAACAGGCTTCCTACGAGCAGTACTTC	few	.	TRBV5-1	TRBJ2-7
CASRGSSGVFEQYF	TGTGCCAGCAGAGGGTCTAGCGGGGTATTCGAGCAGTACTTC	.	TRBD2	TRBV2	TRBJ2-7
CASSSDGLVMAGELFF	TGTGCCAGCAGCTCCGATGGGCTAGTCATGGCAGGGGAGCTGTTTTTT	.	.	TRBV7-6	TRBJ2-2
CATSRDTRPPLHF	TGTGCCACCAGCAGAGATACTCGGCCACCCCTCCACTTT	.	.	TRBV15	TRBJ1-6
CAWSQGLSYNEQFF	TGTGCCTGGAGTCAAGGGTTATCCTACAATGAGCAGTTCTTC	.	.	TRBV30	TRBJ2-1
CASSSTGDSYNEQFF	TGTGCCAGCAGCTCGACAGGGGACTCCTACAATGAGCAGTTCTTC	.	TRBD1	TRBV7-6	TRBJ2-1
CASSVELRAEAFF	TGTGCCAGCAGCGTAGAGCTCCGGGCTGAAGCTTTCTTT	.	.	TRBV9	TRBJ1-1
CASSLQGSDGYTF	TGTGCCAGCAGCTTGCAGGGATCGGATGGCTACACCTTC	.	.	TRBV5-6	TRBJ1-2
CSVEWQRAGQYF	TGCAGCGTTGAATGGCAGAGGGCCGGGCAGTACTTC	.	.	TRBV29-1	TRBJ2-5
CATSRLAGSGETQYF	TGTGCCACCAGCAGACTAGCTGGGTCCGGGGAGACCCAGTACTTC	.	.	TRBV15	TRBJ2-5
CASSGLGTLETQYF	TGTGCCAGCAGCGGGCTGGGGACATTAGAGACCCAGTACTTC	.	.	TRBV14	TRBJ2-5
CASSPRLAGFQETQYF	TGCGCCAGCAGTCCCCGACTAGCGGGGTTCCAGGAGACCCAGTACTTC	.	TRBD2	TRBV23-1	TRBJ2-5
CSVQHPGNTIYF	TGCAGCGTCCAGCACCCTGGAAACACCATATATTTT	.	.	TRBV29-1	TRBJ1-3
CSVDPTGGQETQYF	TGCAGCGTTGACCCGACAGGGGGGCAAGAGACCCAGTACTTC	few	TRBD1	TRBV29-1	TRBJ2-5
CAWSGTDRGDTQYF	TGTGCCTGGAGTGGGACCGACCGGGGGGATACGCAGTATTTT	once	.	TRBV30	TRBJ2-3
CATSALRDEQFF	TGTGCCACCAGCGCACTCAGGGATGAGCAGTTCTTC	.	.	TRBV15	TRBJ2-1
CARGTDTEAFF	TGTGCCCGAGGGACGGACACTGAAGCTTTCTTT	.	.	TRBV30	TRBJ1-1
CASSFKISNTGELFF	TGTGCCAGCAGCTTTAAGATTTCGAACACCGGGGAGCTGTTTTTT	.	.	TRBV7-2	TRBJ2-2
CASSFLTAGGGYGYTF	TGTGCCAGCAGTTTCTTAACCGCAGGGGGTGGCTATGGCTACACCTTC	.	TRBD1	TRBV27	TRBJ1-2
CASTQRRTSVGTKQYF	TGTGCCAGCACCCAGCGGCGGACTAGCGTGGGTACGAAGCAGTACTTC	.	TRBD2	TRBV2	TRBJ2-7
CASSPGLYNEQFF	TGTGCCAGCAGTCCCGGACTGTACAATGAGCAGTTCTTC	.	.	TRBV6-4	TRBJ2-1
CASSESNYGYTF	TGTGCCAGCAGTGAATCTAATTATGGCTACACCTTC	.	.	TRBV25-1	TRBJ1-2
CASSLDRGNYGYTF	TGCGCCAGCAGCTTGGACAGGGGTAACTATGGCTACACCTTC	.	TRBD1	TRBV5-1	TRBJ1-2
CASRGYTGELFF	TGTGCCAGTCGGGGGTACACCGGGGAGCTGTTTTTT	.	.	TRBV9	TRBJ2-2
CASSPRARAGTEAFF	TGTGCCAGCAGCCCCCGGGCCCGGGCGGGCACTGAAGCTTTCTTT	.	.	TRBV5-4	TRBJ1-1
CAWSVLDINQPQHF	TGTGCCTGGAGTGTTTTGGACATCAATCAGCCCCAGCATTTT	few	.	TRBV30	TRBJ1-5
CSVVFLAGDYEQYF	TGCAGCGTTGTTTTTCTAGCGGGGGACTACGAGCAGTACTTC	.	TRBD2	TRBV29-1	TRBJ2-7
CASRRGDQPQHF	TGTGCCAGCAGGCGCGGGGATCAGCCCCAGCATTTT	.	.	TRBV6-6	TRBJ1-5
CASSLGSGVYQETQYF	TGTGCCAGCAGCTTGGGTAGCGGGGTCTACCAAGAGACCCAGTACTTC	.	TRBD2	TRBV5-4	TRBJ2-5
CSVAPDSNNEKLFF	TGCAGCGTTGCCCCGGACAGCAATAATGAAAAACTGTTTTTT	.	.	TRBV29-1	TRBJ1-4
CSVGGHDSGNTIYF	TGCAGCGTCGGGGGGCACGACTCTGGAAACACCATATATTTT	.	.	TRBV29-1	TRBJ1-3
CASSHPPGPTNTEAFF	TGCGCCAGCAGTCATCCCCCGGGACCTACGAACACTGAAGCTTTCTTT	.	.	TRBV23-1	TRBJ1-1
CASSSLSSVYGYTF	TGTGCCAGCAGTTCCCTCTCTAGTGTCTATGGCTACACCTTC	.	.	TRBV27	TRBJ1-2
CASRPGQGAGPYGYTF	TGTGCCAGCAGGCCCGGACAAGGGGCCGGTCCTTATGGCTACACCTTC	.	.	TRBV2	TRBJ1-2
CASSQGLHSNQPQHF	TGTGCCAGCAGCCAGGGACTCCATAGCAATCAGCCCCAGCATTTT	.	.	TRBV6-5	TRBJ1-5
CSVETGTEQYF	TGCAGCGTTGAAACAGGGACCGAGCAGTACTTC	few	.	TRBV29-1	TRBJ2-7
CASSETGDGYTF	TGTGCCAGCAGTGAGACAGGGGATGGCTACACCTTC	few	TRBD1	TRBV2	TRBJ1-2